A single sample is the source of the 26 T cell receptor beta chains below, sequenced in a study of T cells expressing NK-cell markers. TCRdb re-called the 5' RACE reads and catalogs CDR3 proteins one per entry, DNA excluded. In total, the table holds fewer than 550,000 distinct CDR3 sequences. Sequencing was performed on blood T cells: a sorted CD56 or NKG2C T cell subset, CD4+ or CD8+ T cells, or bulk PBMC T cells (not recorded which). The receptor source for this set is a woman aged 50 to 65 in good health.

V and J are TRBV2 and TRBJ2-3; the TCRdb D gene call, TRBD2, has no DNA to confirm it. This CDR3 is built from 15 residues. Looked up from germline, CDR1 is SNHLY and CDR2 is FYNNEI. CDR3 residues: CASSSERGLTDTQYF.

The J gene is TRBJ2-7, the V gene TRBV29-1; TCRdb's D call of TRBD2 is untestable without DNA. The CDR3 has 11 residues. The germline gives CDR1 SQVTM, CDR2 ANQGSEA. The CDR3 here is CSAKEGHEQYF.

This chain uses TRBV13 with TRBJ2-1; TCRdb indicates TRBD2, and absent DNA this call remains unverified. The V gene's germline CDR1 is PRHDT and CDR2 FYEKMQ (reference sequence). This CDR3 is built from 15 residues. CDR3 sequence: CASSILAGGSYEQFF.

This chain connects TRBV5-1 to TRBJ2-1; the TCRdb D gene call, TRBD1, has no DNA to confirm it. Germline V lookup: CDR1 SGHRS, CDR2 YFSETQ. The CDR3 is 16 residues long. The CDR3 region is CASSSARGFLRNEQFF.

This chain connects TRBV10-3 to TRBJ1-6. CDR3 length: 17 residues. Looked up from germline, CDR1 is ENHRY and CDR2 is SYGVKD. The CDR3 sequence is CAIKSLHSGDHNSPLHF.

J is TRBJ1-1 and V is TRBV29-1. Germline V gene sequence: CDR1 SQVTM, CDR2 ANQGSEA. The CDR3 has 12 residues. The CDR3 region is CSVVWVRTEAFF.

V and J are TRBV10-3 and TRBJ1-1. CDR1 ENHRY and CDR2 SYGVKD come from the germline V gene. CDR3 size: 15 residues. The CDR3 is CAISARTALSTEAFF.

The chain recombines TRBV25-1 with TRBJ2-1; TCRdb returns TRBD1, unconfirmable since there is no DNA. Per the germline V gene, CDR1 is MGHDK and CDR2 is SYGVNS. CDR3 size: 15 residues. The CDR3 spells CASSPGESSYNEQFF.

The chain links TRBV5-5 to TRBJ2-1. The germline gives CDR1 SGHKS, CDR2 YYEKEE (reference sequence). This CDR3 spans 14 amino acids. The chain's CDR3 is CASSLLVSYNEQFF.

The CDR3 protein is CASSFRGPPGLAASSRNEQFF. The V call is TRBV5-1, the J call TRBJ2-1; the TCRdb call, TRBD2, lacks DNA for checking. The CDR3 is 21 amino acids. Germline values: CDR1 SGHRS, CDR2 YFSETQ.

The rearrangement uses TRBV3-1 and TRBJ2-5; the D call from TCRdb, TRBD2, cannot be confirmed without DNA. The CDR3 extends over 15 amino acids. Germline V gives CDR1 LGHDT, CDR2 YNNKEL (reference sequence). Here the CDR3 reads CASSRAGADQETQYF.

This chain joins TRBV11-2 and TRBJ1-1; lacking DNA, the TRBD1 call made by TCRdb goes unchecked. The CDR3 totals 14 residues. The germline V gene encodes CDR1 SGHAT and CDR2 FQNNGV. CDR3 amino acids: CASSTSGVGTEAFF.

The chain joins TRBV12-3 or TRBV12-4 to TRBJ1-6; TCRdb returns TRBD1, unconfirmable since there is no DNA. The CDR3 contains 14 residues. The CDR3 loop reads CASSFPGRNSPLHF.

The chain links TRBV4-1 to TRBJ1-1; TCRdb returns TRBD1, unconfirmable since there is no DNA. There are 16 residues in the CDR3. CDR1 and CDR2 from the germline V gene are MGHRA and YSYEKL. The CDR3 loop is CASSLRDRGRDTEAFF.

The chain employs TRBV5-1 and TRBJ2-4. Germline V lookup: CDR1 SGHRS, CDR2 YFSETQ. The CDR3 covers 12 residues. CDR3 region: CASSLGDRVQYF.

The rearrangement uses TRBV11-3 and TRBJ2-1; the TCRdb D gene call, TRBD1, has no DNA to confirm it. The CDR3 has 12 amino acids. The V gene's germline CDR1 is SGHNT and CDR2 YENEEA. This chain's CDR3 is CASSFATGLQFF.

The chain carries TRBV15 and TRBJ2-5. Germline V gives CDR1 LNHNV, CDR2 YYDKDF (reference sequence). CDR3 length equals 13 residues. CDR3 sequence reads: CATSTLPQETQYF.

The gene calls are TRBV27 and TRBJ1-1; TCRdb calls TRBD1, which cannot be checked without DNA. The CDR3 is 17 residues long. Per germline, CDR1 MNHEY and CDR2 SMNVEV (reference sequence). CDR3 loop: CASSPDRDGGPNTEAFF.

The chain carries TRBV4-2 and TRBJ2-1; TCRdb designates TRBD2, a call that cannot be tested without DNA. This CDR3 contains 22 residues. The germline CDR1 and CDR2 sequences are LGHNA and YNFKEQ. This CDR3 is CASSQGIGFGAGVPHSYNEQFF.

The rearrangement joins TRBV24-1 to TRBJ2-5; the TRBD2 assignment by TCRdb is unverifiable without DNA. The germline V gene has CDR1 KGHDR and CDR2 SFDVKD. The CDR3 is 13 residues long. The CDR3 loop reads CATSETSGETQYF.

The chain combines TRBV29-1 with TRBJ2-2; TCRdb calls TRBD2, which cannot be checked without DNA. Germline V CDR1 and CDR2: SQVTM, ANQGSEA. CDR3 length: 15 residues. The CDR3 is CSAQLAGGHTGELFF.

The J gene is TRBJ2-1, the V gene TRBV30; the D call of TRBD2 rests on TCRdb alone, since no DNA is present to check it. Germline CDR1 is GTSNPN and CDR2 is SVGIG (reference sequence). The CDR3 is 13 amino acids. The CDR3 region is CAWSVFSSGAQFF.

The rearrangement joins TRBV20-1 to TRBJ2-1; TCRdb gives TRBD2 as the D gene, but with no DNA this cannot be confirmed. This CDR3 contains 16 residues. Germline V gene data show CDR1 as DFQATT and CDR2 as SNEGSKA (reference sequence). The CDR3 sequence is CSARPSGRAINNEQFF.

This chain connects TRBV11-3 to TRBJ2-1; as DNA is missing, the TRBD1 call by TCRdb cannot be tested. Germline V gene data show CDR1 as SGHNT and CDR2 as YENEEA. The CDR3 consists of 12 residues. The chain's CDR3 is CASSSPTNEQFF.

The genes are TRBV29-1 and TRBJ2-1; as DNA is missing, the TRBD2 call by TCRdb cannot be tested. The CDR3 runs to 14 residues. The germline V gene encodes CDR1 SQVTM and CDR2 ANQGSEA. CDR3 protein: CSASLAGGPNEQFF.

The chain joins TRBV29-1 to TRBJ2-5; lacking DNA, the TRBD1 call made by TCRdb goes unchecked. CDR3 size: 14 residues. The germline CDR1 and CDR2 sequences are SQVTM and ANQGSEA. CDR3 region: CSAQPSRDGQTQYF. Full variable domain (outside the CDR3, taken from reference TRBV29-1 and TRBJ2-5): SAVISQKPSRDICQRGTSLTIQCQVDSQVTMMFWYRQQPGQSLTLIATANQGSEATYESGFVIDKFPISRPNLTFSTLTVSNMSPEDSSIYLCSAQPSRDGQTQYFGPGTRLLVL.